Below are 6 T cell receptor beta chains sequenced from a single sample in a study of blood T cell repertoires in COVID-19 (TCRdb year 2020). To prepare the library, the immunoSEQ multiplex PCR assay was applied. Not all clones reach the TCRdb copy of this immuneACCESS table, which keeps in-frame sequences only. Checked studies attribute under half of the gap to unresolved V genes and leave the rest unexplained. This sample has approximately 92,000 clones in its table, and over 80% of those were observed once. The top ten constitute 3.4% of the sample. Material for sequencing was peripheral blood. These receptors were obtained from a man aged 50 or older with acute or convalescent COVID-19.

This chain links TRBV2 with TRBJ1-6; a weak D match, TRBD1 (5 bases). The CDR3 length is 15 residues. In germline, CDR1 is SNHLY, CDR2 FYNNEI. Deletions cut 1 base from V and 6 bases from J, with 10 bases between. DNA for the CDR3: TGTGCCAGCAGTGAAGATAACGGGGGTAATTCACCCCTCCACTTT. Translation gives CASSEDNGGNSPLHF. The complete variable domain, with remaining parts taken from reference TRBV2 and TRBJ1-6, reads EPEVTQTPSHQVTQMGQEVILRCVPISNHLYFYWYRQILGQKVEFLVSFYNNEISEKSEIFDDQFSVERPDGSNFTLKIRSTKLEDSAMYFCASSEDNGGNSPLHFGNGTRLTVT.

This chain links TRBV6-5 with TRBJ2-1, with D tentatively TRBD2 (5 bases). The CDR3 has 15 amino acids. Deletions cut 0 bases from V and 6 bases from J, with 12 bases between. CDR1 is MNHEY, CDR2 SVGAGI, per germline. The CDR3 bases are TGTGCCAGCAGTTACTCGTGGGGAGTCCGCAATGAGCAGTTCTTC. This encodes CASSYSWGVRNEQFF.

V is TRBV6-5 and J is TRBJ1-6; D is uncertain. V lost 8 bases, J lost 5 bases, and 10 bases lay in between. Germline CDR1 MNHEY, CDR2 SVGAGI. This CDR3 region has 13 residues. CDR3 protein: CASWESHNSPLHF. CDR3 DNA sequence: TGTGCCAGCTGGGAGTCCCATAATTCACCCCTCCACTTT.

The sample holds one count of this clone. This chain uses TRBV5-1 with TRBJ1-2; possibly TRBD1 for D (5 bases). From germline, CDR1 is SGHRS and CDR2 YFSETQ. Trimming stripped 5 bases from V and 1 base from J, with 9 bases between. This CDR3 comprises 13 residues. The chain's CDR3 is CASRPDSNYGYTF. In nucleotides, the CDR3 is TGCGCCAGCAGACCAGACAGTAACTATGGCTACACCTTC.

This clone has a single count. The rearrangement links TRBV14 to TRBJ2-1, with D perhaps matching TRBD1 (6 bases). Per germline, CDR1 SGHDN and CDR2 FVKESK. V shed 4 bases and J shed 0 bases, with 16 bases lying between them. The CDR3 is 17 residues long. The CDR3 sequence is CASSPVGGASSYNEQFF. The CDR3 nucleotides read TGTGCCAGCAGCCCTGTTGGGGGCGCCAGCTCCTACAATGAGCAGTTCTTC.

The chain combines TRBV7-2 with TRBJ1-4; D might be TRBD1 (6 bases). V lost 5 bases and J lost 6, with 19 bases in between. The CDR3 sequence is 16 residues long. Germline V gives CDR1 SGHTA, CDR2 FQGNSA. The CDR3 DNA follows: TGTGCCAGCAGCCTATTCCGGGGGGCGCCGGATGAAAAACTGTTTTTT. It is translated as CASSLFRGAPDEKLFF.